These 16 T cell receptor beta chains originate from one sample sequenced in a study of blood T cell repertoires in COVID-19. Some clones are missing from TCRdb's copy, which holds only in-frame ones; the method was immunoSEQ multiplex PCR. In the table there are tens of thousands of clones, around nine tenths of which are singletons. The sample taken for sequencing was peripheral blood. The receptors here all came from an elderly man with acute or convalescent COVID-19.

The chain uses TRBV5-4 and TRBJ1-6, with D unresolved. Germline CDR1 reads SGHNT; CDR2 reads YYREEE (reference sequence). The CDR3 is made up of 17 amino acids. V lost 0 bases and J 0 bases, leaving 10 bases between the germline ends. Here the CDR3 DNA reads TGTGCCAGCAGCTTGGACATCGAGGGCTCCTATAATTCACCCCTCCACTTT. Its translation is CASSLDIEGSYNSPLHF.

The chain carries TRBV7-9 and TRBJ2-1, with 9 nucleotides matching TRBD1. Germline trimming cut 6 bases from V and 9 bases from J; bases unmatched to any gene: 3. Looked up from germline, CDR1 is SEHNR and CDR2 is FQNEAQ (reference sequence). The CDR3 has 12 residues. The DNA for the CDR3 is TGTGCCAGCAGGCACAGGGGGCCTGAGCAGTTCTTC. It specifies CASRHRGPEQFF.

The chain couples TRBV9 to TRBJ2-7; 9 positions match TRBD1. This CDR3 spans 19 amino acids. Per the germline V gene, CDR1 is SGDLS and CDR2 is YYNGEE. Trimming took 2 bases from V and 0 from J; bases not matched to a gene: 15. The CDR3 DNA follows: TGTGCCAGCAGCGTCGGGAGTGGACAGGGGAGTACCCGCTCCTACGAGCAGTACTTC. Encoded protein: CASSVGSGQGSTRSYEQYF.

This CDR3 reads CASSPTGPSGNTIYF. In nucleotides, the CDR3 is TGCGCCAGCAGCCCGACAGGACCCTCTGGAAACACCATATATTTT. This chain uses TRBV5-1 with TRBJ1-3, with a weak D call TRBD1 (6 bases). The V end lost 4 bases, the J end lost 0 bases, and 11 bases lay between the germline ends. The CDR3 covers 15 residues. Germline CDR1 and CDR2: SGHRS and YFSETQ.

J is TRBJ1-5 and V is TRBV18; no clear D gene. CDR3 length: 15 amino acids. Germline CDR1 is KGHSH and CDR2 is LQKENI. Trimming shortened V by 3 bases and J by 0 bases, and 9 bases separated the two germline ends. The CDR3 nucleotides are TGTGCCAGCTCACCCTTCGCGGATAGCAATCAGCCCCAGCATTTT. Protein: CASSPFADSNQPQHF.

This clone has only a few counts. The genes are TRBV5-1 and TRBJ1-4; a possible D gene is TRBD1 (6 bases). Germline CDR1 is SGHRS and CDR2 is YFSETQ. Trimming removed 5 bases from V and 5 bases from J, with 10 bases in between. CDR3 length: 13 amino acids. Here the CDR3 reads CASRPTGNEKLFF. In nucleotides, the CDR3 is TGCGCCAGCAGACCAACAGGGAATGAAAAACTGTTTTTT.

The J gene is TRBJ2-5, the V gene TRBV27; TRBD2 agrees at 14 bases. V shed 5 bases, J shed 3 bases, and the junction held 5 bases outside the gene matches. The CDR3 length is 16 residues. From germline, CDR1 is MNHEY and CDR2 SMNVEV (reference sequence). CDR3 loop: CASSPTSGGVKETQYF. CDR3 coding DNA: TGTGCCAGCAGTCCGACTAGCGGGGGGGTAAAAGAGACCCAGTACTTC.

This rearrangement joins TRBV30 to TRBJ1-2; 7 bases are shared with TRBD1. The V segment lost 2 bases and the J segment 4 bases; nucleotides outside the gene matches: 4. The CDR3 extends over 13 amino acids. Germline V lookup: CDR1 GTSNPN, CDR2 SVGIG (reference sequence). CDR3 in amino acids: CAWSRDSPYGYTF. For the CDR3, the DNA is TGTGCCTGGAGTAGGGACAGCCCCTATGGCTACACCTTC.

The CDR3 nucleotides read TGTGCCAGTAGTATAGGGCCTTCCGGAAACACCATATATTTT. Amino acid sequence: CASSIGPSGNTIYF. The chain joins TRBV19 to TRBJ1-3; D is ambiguous. Germline CDR1 LNHDA, CDR2 SQIVND (reference sequence). CDR3 length: 14 amino acids. V lost 1 base to trimming and J lost 4 bases, with 8 bases between them.

J is TRBJ1-4 and V is TRBV19; D is unresolved. Germline V lookup: CDR1 LNHDA, CDR2 SQIVND (reference sequence). The germline V and J ends were trimmed by 3 bases and 8 bases, with 4 bases remaining between them. The CDR3 is made up of 11 amino acids. The CDR3 sequence: CASSMREKLFF. The DNA for the CDR3 is TGTGCCAGTAGTATGCGCGAAAAACTGTTTTTT.

The rearrangement uses TRBV7-2 and TRBJ1-2; TRBD1 agrees at 7 bases. The CDR3 extends over 14 amino acids. CDR1 SGHTA and CDR2 FQGNSA come from the germline V gene. J gave up 8 bases and V 2 bases, and 8 bases lay outside the gene matches. The CDR3 sequence is CASSLSRGGRGYTF. In DNA form, the CDR3 reads TGTGCCAGCAGCTTAAGTAGAGGGGGCAGGGGCTACACCTTC.

This rearrangement joins TRBV19 to TRBJ1-1; D might be TRBD1 (5 bases). Trimming took 1 base from V and 5 from J, leaving 14 bases between them. Germline assignment: CDR1 LNHDA and CDR2 SQIVND (reference sequence). The CDR3 length is 15 residues. DNA of the CDR3: TGTGCCAGTAGTATAGGTGATCAGGGATGGACTGAAGCTTTCTTT. It translates to CASSIGDQGWTEAFF. The full variable domain, its missing parts supplied by reference TRBV19 and TRBJ1-1, is DGGITQSPKYLFRKEGQNVTLSCEQNLNHDAMYWYRQDPGQGLRLIYYSQIVNDFQKGDIAEGYSVSREKKESFPLTVTSAQKNPTAFYLCASSIGDQGWTEAFFGQGTRLTVV.

The chain has TRBV7-3 and TRBJ2-1; TRBD2 is a possible D gene (5 bases). Germline CDR1 and CDR2: SGHTA and FQGTGA. V dropped 2 bases and J dropped 7 bases, with 9 bases sitting between them. This CDR3 is built from 13 residues. DNA for the CDR3: TGTGCCAGCAGCTTAGGGAGCATAAATGAGCAGTTCTTC. Its translation is CASSLGSINEQFF.

This clone was seen a single time. The rearrangement links TRBV30 to TRBJ2-7, with 8 positions matching TRBD2. Trimming cost V 7 bases and J 4 bases; bases outside gene matches: 12. CDR3 length: 14 amino acids. CDR1 GTSNPN and CDR2 SVGIG come from the germline V gene (reference sequence). CDR3 coding DNA: TGTGCCTTGTCCGGGGGGGGTGGAAGATACGAGCAGTACTTC. This encodes CALSGGGGRYEQYF.

V and J are TRBV28 and TRBJ2-2, with 13 bases fitting TRBD2. The CDR3 loop spans 19 amino acids. V lost 6 bases to trimming and J lost 2 bases; unmatched junction nucleotides: 12. Looked up from germline, CDR1 is MDHEN and CDR2 is SYDVKM. The CDR3 protein is CASRISTSGGAHNTGELFF. CDR3 in DNA: TGTGCCAGCAGGATTTCCACTAGCGGGGGGGCGCACAACACCGGGGAGCTGTTTTTT.

This clone was observed once. This sequence joins TRBV5-1 and TRBJ1-4; TRBD1 aligns across 7 bases. With 7 bases clipped from V and 8 bases from J, the junction kept 11 bases outside the gene matches. CDR1 and CDR2 from the germline V gene are SGHRS and YFSETQ. The CDR3 runs to 14 residues. The CDR3 spells CASAPGQHNEKLFF. CDR3 nucleotide sequence: TGCGCCAGCGCTCCGGGACAGCACAACGAAAAACTGTTTTTT.